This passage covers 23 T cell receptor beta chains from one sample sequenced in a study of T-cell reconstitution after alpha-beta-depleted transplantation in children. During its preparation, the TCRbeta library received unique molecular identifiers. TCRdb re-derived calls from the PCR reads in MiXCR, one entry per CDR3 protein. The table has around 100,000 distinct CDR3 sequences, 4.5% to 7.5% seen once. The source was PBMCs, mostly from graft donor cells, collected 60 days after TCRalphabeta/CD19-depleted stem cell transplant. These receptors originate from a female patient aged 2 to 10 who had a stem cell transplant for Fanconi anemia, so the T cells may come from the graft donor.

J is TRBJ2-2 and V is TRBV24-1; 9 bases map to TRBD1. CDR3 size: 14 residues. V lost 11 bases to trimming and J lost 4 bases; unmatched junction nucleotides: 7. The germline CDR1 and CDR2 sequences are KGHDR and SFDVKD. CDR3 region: CAIGDRGVTGELFF. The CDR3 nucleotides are TGTGCCATTGGCGACAGGGGGGTCACCGGGGAGCTGTTTTTT.

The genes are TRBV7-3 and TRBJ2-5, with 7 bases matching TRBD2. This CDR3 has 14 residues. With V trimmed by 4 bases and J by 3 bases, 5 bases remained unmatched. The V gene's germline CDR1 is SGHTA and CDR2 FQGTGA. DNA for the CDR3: TGTGCCAGCAGCTCCCTGGGAGGGGAAGAGACCCAGTACTTC. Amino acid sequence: CASSSLGGEETQYF. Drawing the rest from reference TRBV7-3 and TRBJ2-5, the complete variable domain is GAGVSQTPSNKVTEKGKYVELRCDPISGHTALYWYRQSLGQGPEFLIYFQGTGAADDSGLPNDRFFAVRPEGSVSTLKIQRTERGDSAVYLCASSSLGGEETQYFGPGTRLLVL.

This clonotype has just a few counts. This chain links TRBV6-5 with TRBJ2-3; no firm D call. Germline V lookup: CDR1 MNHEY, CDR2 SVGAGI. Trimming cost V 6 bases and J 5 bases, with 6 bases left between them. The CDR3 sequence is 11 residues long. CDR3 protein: CASRQLDTQYF. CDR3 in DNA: TGTGCCAGCAGACAGTTAGATACGCAGTATTTT.

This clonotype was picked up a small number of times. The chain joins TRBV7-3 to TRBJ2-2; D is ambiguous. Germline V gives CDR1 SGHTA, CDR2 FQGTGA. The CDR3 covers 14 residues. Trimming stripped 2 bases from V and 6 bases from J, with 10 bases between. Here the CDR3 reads CASSLVAGSGELFF. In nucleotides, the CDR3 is TGTGCCAGCAGCTTAGTCGCCGGTTCCGGGGAGCTGTTTTTT.

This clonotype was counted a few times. This CDR3 is CAWSFTRTTWTSEQFF. CDR3 DNA: TGTGCCTGGAGTTTTACCCGTACGACCTGGACTAGCGAACAGTTCTTC. The rearrangement links TRBV30 to TRBJ2-1; 9 nucleotides match TRBD2. This CDR3 has 16 residues. CDR1 and CDR2 from the germline V gene are GTSNPN and SVGIG (reference sequence). Trimming cost V 2 bases and J 13 bases; bases outside gene matches: 18.

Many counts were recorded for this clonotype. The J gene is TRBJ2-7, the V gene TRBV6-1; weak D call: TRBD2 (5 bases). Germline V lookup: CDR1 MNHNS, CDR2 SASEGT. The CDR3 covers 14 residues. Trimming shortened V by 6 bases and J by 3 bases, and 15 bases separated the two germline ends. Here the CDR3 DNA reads TGTGCCAGCAGGCCTCGTGATGGGAGCTACGAGCAGTACTTC. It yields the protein CASRPRDGSYEQYF.

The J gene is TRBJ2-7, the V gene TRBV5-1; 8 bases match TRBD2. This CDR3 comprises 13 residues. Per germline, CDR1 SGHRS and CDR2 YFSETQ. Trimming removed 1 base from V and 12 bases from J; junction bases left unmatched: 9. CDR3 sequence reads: CASSLLSSGAPYF. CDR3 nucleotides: TGCGCCAGCAGCTTGCTGAGTAGCGGGGCCCCGTACTTC.

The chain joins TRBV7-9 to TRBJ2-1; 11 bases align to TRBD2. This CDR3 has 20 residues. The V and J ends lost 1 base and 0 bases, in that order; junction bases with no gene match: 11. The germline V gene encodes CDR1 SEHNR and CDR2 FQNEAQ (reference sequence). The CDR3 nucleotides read TGTGCCAGCAGCTTAGTCCAGGGACTAGCGGTTCTGAGCTCCTACAATGAGCAGTTCTTC. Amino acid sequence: CASSLVQGLAVLSSYNEQFF. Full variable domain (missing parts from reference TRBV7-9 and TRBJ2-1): DTGVSQNPRHKITKRGQNVTFRCDPISEHNRLYWYRQTLGQGPEFLTYFQNEAQLEKSRLLSDRFSAERPKGSFSTLEIQRTEQGDSAMYLCASSLVQGLAVLSSYNEQFFGPGTRLTVL.

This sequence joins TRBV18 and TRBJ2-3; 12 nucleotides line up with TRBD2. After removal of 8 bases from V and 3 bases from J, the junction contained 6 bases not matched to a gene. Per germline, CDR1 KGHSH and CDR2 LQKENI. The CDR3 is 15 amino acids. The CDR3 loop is CASTDTSGRTDTQYF. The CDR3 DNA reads TGTGCCAGCACCGATACTAGCGGGAGGACAGATACGCAGTATTTT.

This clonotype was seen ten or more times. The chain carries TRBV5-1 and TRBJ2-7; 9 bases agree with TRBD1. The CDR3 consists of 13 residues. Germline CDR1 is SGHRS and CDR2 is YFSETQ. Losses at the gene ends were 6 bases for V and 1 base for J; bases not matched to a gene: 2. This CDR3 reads CASTQGASYEQYF. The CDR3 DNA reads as TGCGCCAGCACACAGGGGGCTTCCTACGAGCAGTACTTC.

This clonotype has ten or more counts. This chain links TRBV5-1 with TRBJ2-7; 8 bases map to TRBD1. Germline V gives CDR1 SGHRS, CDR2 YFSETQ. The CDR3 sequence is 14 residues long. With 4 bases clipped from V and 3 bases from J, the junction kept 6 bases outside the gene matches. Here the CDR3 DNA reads TGCGCCAGCAGCGCGGACAGGGACCGCTACGAGCAGTACTTC. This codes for CASSADRDRYEQYF.

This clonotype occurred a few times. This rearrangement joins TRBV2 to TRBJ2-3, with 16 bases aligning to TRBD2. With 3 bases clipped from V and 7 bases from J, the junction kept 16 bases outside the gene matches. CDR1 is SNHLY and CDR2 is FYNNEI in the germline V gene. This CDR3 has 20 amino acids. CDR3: CASSDVPGLAGGRFTYTQYF. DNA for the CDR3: TGTGCCAGCAGTGACGTCCCGGGACTAGCGGGAGGGCGATTCACTTATACGCAGTATTTT.

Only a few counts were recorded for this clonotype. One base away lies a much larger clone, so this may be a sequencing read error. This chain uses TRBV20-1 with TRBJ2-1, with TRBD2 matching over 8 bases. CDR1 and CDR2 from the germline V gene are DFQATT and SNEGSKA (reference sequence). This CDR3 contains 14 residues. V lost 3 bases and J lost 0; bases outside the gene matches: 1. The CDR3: CSASGRASYNEQFF. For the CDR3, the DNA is TGCAGTGCTAGCGGGAGGGCCTCCTACAATGAGCAGTTCTTC.

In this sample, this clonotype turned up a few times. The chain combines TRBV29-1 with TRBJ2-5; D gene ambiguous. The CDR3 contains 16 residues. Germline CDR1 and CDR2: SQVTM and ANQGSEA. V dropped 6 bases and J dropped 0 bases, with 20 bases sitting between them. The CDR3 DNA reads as TGCAGCGTGAATTCCGAGTCACAGTCGTACCAAGAGACCCAGTACTTC. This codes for CSVNSESQSYQETQYF.

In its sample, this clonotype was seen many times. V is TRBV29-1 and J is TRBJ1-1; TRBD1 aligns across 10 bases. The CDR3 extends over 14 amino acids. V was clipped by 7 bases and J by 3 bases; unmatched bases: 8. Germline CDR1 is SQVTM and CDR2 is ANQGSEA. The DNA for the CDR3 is TGCAGCGGGGACAGGGGCCCCGCGGACACTGAAGCTTTCTTT. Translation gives CSGDRGPADTEAFF.

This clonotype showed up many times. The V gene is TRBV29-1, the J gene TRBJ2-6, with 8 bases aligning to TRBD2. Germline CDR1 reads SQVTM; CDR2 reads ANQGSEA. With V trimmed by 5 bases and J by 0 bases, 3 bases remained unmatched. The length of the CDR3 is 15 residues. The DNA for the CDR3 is TGCAGCGTTTTCAGCGGGAGCTCTGGGGCCAACGTCCTGACTTTC. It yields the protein CSVFSGSSGANVLTF.

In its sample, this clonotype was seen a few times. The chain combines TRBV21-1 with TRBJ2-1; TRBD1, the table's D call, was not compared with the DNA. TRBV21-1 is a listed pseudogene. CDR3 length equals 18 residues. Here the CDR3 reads CASSKIPPVGLSGNEQFF. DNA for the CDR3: TGTGCCAGCAGCAAAATCCCCCCAGTGGGTTTGTCGGGCAATGAGCAGTTCTTC.

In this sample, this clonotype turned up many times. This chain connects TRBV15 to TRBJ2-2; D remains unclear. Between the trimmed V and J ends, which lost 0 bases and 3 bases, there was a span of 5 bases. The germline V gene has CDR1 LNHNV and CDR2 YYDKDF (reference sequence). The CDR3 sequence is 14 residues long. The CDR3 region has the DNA TGTGCCACCAGCAGAGACAGTTACACCGGGGAGCTGTTTTTT. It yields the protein CATSRDSYTGELFF.

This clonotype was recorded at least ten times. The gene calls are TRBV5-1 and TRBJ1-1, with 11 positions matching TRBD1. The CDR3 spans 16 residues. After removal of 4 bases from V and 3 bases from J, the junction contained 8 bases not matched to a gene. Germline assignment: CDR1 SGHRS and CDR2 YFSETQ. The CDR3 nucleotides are TGCGCCAGCAGCATCCGGACAGGGGGCGCATACACTGAAGCTTTCTTT. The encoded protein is CASSIRTGGAYTEAFF.

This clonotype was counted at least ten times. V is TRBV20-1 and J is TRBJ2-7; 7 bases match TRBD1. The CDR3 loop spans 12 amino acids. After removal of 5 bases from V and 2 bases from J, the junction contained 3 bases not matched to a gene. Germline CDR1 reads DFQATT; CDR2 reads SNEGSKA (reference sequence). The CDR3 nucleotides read TGCAGTGCTTACAGGGGTCCCTACGAGCAGTACTTC. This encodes CSAYRGPYEQYF.

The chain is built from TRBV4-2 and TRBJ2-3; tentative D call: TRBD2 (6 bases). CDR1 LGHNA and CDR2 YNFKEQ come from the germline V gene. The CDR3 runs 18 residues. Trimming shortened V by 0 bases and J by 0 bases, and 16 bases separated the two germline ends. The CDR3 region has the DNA TGTGCCAGCAGCCAAGATGGAGGTGGACTACTTAGCACAGATACGCAGTATTTT. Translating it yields CASSQDGGGLLSTDTQYF.

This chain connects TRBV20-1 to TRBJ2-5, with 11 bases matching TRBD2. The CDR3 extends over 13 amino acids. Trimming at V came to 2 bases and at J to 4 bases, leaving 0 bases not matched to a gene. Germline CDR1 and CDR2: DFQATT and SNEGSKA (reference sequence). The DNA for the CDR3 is TGCAGTGCTAGACTAGCGGGGGGAGAGACCCAGTACTTC. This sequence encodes CSARLAGGETQYF.

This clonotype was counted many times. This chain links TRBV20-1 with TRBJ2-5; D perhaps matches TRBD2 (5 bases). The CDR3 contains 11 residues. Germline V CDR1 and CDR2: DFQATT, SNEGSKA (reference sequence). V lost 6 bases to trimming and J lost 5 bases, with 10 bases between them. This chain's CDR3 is CSARDRETQYF. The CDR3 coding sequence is TGCAGTGCCCGGGATAGGGAGACCCAGTACTTC.